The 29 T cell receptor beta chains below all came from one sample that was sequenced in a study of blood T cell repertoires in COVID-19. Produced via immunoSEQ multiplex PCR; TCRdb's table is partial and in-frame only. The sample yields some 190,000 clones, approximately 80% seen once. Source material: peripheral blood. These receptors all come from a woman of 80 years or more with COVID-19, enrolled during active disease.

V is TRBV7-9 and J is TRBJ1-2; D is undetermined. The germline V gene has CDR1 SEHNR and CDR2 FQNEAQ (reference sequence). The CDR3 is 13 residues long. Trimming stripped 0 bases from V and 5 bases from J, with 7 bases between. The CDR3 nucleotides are TGTGCCAGCAGCTTAGCTACTCGATATGGCTACACCTTC. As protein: CASSLATRYGYTF.

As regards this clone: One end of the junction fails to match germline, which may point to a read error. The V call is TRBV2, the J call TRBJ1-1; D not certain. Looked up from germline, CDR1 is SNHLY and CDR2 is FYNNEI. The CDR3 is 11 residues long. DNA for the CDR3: TGTGCCAGCAGTGATTACAGCCCTCCTATTTTT. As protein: CASSDYSPPIF.

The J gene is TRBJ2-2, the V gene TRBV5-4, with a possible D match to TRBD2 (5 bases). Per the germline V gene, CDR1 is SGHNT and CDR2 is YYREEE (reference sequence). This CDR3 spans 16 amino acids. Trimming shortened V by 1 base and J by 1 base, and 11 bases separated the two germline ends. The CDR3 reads CASSLSSAVNTGELFF. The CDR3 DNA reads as TGTGCCAGCAGCTTGAGTAGCGCGGTGAACACCGGGGAGCTGTTTTTT.

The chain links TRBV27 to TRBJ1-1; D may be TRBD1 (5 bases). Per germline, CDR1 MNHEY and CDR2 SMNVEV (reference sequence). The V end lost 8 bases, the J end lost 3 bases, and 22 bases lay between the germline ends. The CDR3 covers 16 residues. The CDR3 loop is CASGPSGVSWYTEAFF. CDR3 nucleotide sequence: TGTGCCAGCGGCCCCTCGGGGGTCTCGTGGTACACTGAAGCTTTCTTT.

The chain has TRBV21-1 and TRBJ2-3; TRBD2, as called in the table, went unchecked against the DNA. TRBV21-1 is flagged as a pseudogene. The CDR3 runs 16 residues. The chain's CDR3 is CASSKDSGGPPDTQYF. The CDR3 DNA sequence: TGTGCCAGCAGCAAAGACAGCGGAGGCCCCCCAGATACGCAGTATTTT.

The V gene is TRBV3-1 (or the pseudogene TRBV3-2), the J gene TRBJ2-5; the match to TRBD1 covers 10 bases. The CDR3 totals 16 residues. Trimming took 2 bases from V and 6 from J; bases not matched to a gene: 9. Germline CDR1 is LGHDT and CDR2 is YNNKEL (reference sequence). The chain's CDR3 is CASSQRTGGMVKTQYF. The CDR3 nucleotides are TGTGCCAGCAGCCAAAGGACAGGGGGGATGGTTAAGACCCAGTACTTC.

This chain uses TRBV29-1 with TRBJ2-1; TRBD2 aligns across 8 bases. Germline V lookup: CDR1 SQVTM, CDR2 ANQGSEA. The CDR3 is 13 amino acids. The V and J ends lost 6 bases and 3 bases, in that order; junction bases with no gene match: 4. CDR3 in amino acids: CSVAGAVYNEQFF. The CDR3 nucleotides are TGCAGCGTAGCGGGGGCAGTCTACAATGAGCAGTTCTTC.

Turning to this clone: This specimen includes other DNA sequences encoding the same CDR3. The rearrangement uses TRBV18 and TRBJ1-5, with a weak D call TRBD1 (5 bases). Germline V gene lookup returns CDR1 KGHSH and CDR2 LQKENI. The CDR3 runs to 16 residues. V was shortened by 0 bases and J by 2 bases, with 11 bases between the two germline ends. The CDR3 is CASSPPGQGGNQPQHF. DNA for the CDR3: TGTGCCAGCTCACCACCGGGGCAGGGCGGCAATCAGCCCCAGCATTTT.

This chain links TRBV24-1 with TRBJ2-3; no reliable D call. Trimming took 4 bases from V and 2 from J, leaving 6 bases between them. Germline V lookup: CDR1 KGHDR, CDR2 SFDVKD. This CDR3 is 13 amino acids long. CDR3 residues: CATSESPTDTQYF. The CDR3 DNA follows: TGTGCCACCAGTGAGAGCCCCACAGATACGCAGTATTTT.

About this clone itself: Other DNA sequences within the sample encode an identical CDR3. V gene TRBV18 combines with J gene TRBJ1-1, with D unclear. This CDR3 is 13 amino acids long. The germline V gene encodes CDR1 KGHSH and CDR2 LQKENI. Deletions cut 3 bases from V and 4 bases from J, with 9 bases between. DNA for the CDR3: TGTGCCAGCTCACCCCGGGGAGGCACTGAAGCTTTCTTT. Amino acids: CASSPRGGTEAFF.

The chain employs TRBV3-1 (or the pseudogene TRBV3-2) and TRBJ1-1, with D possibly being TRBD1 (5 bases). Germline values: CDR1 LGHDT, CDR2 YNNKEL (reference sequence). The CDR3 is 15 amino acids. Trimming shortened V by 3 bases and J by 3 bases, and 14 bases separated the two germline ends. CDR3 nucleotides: TGTGCCAGCAGCCATGCGGGGGGGGGACACACTGAAGCTTTCTTT. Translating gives CASSHAGGGHTEAFF.

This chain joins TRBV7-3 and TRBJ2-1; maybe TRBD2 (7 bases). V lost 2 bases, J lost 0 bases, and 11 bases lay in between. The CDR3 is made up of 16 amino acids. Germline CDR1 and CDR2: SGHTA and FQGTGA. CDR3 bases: TGTGCCAGCAGCTTAGGGGGGGCTAGCTCCTACAATGAGCAGTTCTTC. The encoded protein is CASSLGGASSYNEQFF.

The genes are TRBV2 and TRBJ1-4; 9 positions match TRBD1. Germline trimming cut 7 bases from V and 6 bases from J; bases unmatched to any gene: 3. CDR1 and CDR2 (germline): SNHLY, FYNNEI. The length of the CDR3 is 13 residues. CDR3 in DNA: TGTGCCAGCAAACGACAGGGGGATGAAAAACTGTTTTTT. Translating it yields CASKRQGDEKLFF.

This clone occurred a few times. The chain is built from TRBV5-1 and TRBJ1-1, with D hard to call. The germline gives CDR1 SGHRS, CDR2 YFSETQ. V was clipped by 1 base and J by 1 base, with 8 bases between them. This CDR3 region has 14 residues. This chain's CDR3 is CASSLTQANTEAFF. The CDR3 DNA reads TGCGCCAGCAGCTTGACGCAGGCGAACACTGAAGCTTTCTTT. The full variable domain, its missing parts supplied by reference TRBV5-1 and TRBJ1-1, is KAGVTQTPRYLIKTRGQQVTLSCSPISGHRSVSWYQQTPGQGLQFLFEYFSETQRNKGNFPGRFSGRQFSNSRSEMNVSTLELGDSALYLCASSLTQANTEAFFGQGTRLTVV.

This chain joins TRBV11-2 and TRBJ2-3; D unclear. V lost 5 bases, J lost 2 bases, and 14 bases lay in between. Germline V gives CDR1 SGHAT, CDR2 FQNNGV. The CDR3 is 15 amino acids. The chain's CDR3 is CASSPGSIVTDTQYF. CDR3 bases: TGTGCCAGCAGCCCCGGGTCTATCGTCACAGATACGCAGTATTTT. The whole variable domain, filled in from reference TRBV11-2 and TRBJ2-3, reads EAGVAQSPRYKIIEKRQSVAFWCNPISGHATLYWYQQILGQGPKLLIQFQNNGVVDDSQLPKDRFSAERLKGVDSTLKIQPAKLEDSAVYLCASSPGSIVTDTQYFGPGTRLTVL.

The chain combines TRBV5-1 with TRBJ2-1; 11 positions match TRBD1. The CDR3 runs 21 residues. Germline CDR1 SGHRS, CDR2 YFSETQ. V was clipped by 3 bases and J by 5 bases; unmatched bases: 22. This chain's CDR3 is CASSSTPGTGGREGQHNEQFF. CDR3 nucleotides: TGCGCCAGCAGCTCTACTCCCGGGACAGGGGGGCGGGAGGGACAGCACAATGAGCAGTTCTTC.

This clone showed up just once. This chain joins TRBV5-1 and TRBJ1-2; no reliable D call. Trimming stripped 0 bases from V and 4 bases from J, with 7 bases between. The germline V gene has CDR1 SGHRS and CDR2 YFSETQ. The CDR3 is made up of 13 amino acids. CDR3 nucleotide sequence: TGCGCCAGCAGCTTGGCCCACTCCTATGGCTACACCTTC. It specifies CASSLAHSYGYTF.

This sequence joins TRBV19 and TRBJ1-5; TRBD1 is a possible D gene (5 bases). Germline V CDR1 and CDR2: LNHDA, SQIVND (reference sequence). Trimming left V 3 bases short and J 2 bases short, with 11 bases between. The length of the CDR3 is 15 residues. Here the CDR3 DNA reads TGTGCCAGTAGTATGGTTCAGGGCGGCAATCAGCCCCAGCATTTT. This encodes CASSMVQGGNQPQHF.

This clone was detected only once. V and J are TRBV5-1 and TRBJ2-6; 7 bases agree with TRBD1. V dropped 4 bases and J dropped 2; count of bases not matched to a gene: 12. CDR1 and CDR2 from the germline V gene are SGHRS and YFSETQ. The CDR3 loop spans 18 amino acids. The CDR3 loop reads CASSRLTGSGPGANVLTF. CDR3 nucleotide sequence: TGCGCCAGCAGCAGACTGACAGGGAGTGGTCCTGGGGCCAACGTCCTGACTTTC.

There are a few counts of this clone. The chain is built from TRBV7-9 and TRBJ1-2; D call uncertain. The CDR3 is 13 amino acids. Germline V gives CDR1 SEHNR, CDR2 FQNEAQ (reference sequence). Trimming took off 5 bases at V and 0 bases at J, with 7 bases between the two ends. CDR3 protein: CASSQDTNYGYTF. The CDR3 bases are TGTGCCAGCAGCCAAGACACTAACTATGGCTACACCTTC. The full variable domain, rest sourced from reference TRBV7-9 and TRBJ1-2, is DTGVSQNPRHKITKRGQNVTFRCDPISEHNRLYWYRQTLGQGPEFLTYFQNEAQLEKSRLLSDRFSAERPKGSFSTLEIQRTEQGDSAMYLCASSQDTNYGYTFGSGTRLTVV.

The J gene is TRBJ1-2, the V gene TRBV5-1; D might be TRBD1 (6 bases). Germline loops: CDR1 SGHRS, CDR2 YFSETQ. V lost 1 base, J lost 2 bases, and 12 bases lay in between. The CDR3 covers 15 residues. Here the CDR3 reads CASSLLFGTNYGYTF. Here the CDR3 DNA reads TGCGCCAGCAGCTTGTTATTCGGGACAAACTATGGCTACACCTTC.

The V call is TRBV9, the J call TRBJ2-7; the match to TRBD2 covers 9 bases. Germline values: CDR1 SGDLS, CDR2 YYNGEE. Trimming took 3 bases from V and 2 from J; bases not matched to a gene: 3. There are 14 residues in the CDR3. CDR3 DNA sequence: TGTGCCAGCAGCGCGTCTAGCGGGACCTACGAGCAGTACTTC. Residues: CASSASSGTYEQYF.

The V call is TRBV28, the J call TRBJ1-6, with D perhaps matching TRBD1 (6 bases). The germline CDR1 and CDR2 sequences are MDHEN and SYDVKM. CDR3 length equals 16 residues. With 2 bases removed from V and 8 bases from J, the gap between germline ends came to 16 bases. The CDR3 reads CASSLVLGGVDSPLHF. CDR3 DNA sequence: TGTGCCAGCAGTTTAGTACTAGGGGGAGTAGATTCACCCCTCCACTTT.

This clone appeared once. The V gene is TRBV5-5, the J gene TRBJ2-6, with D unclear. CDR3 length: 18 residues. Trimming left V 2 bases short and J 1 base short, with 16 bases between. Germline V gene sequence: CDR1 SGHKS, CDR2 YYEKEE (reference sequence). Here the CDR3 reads CASSFFVSGSSGANVLTF. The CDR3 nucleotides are TGTGCCAGCAGCTTTTTTGTCTCAGGCTCTTCTGGGGCCAACGTCCTGACTTTC.

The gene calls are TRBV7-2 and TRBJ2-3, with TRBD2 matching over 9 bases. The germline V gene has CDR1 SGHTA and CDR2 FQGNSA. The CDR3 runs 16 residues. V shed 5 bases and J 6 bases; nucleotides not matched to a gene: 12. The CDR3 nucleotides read TGTGCCAGCAGCCCGTACCGGGAAGCGGGGGGTGATACGCAGTATTTT. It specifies CASSPYREAGGDTQYF.

CDR3 protein: CASSSSGSSYNEQFF. The CDR3 nucleotides read TGCGCCAGCAGCTCTAGCGGGAGCTCCTACAATGAGCAGTTCTTC. This chain links TRBV5-1 with TRBJ2-1, with 10 bases identical to TRBD2. The V gene's germline CDR1 is SGHRS and CDR2 YFSETQ. Losses at the gene ends were 3 bases for V and 0 bases for J; bases not matched to a gene: 0. The CDR3 covers 15 residues.

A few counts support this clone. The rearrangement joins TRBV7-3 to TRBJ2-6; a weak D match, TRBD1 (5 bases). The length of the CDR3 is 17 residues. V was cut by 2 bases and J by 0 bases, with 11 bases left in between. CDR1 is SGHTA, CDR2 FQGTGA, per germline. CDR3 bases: TGTGCCAGCAGCTTAGGTGCCCAGGGCTCTGGGGCCAACGTCCTGACTTTC. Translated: CASSLGAQGSGANVLTF.

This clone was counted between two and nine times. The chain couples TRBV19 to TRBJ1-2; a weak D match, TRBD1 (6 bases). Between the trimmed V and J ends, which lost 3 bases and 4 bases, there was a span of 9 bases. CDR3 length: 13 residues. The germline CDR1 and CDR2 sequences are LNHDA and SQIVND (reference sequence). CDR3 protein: CASSITGTYGYTF. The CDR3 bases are TGTGCCAGTAGTATTACAGGGACCTATGGCTACACCTTC. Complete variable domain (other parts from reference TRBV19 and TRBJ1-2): DGGITQSPKYLFRKEGQNVTLSCEQNLNHDAMYWYRQDPGQGLRLIYYSQIVNDFQKGDIAEGYSVSREKKESFPLTVTSAQKNPTAFYLCASSITGTYGYTFGSGTRLTVV.

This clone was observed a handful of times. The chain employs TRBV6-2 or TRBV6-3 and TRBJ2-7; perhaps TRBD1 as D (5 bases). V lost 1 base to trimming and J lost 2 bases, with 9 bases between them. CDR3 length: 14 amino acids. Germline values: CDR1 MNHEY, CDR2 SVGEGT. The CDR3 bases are TGTGCCAGCAGTTACTGGGGCGGACCCTACGAGCAGTACTTC. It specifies CASSYWGGPYEQYF.